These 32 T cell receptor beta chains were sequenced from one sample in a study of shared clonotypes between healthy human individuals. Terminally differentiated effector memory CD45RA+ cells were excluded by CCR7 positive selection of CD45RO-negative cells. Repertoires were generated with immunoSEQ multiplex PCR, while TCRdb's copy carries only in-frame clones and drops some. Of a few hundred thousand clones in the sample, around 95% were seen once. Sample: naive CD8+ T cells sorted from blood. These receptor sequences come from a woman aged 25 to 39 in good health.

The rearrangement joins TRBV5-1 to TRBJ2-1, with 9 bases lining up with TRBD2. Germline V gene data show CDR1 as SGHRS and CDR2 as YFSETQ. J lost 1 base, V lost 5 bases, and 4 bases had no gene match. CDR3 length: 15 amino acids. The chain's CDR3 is CASRRLAASYNEQFF. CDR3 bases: TGCGCCAGCAGGAGACTAGCGGCGTCCTACAATGAGCAGTTCTTC.

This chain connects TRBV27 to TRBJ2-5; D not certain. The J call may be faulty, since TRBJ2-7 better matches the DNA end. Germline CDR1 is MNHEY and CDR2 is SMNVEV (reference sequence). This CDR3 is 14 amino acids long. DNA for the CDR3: TGTGCCAGCAGAGTCGTCGCAGCCGGGTACGAGCAGTACTTC. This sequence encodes CASRVVAAGYEQYF.

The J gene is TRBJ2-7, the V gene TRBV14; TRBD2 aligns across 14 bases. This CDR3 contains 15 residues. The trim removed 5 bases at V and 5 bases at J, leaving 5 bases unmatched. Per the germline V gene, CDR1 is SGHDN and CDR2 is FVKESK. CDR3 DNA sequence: TGTGCCAGCAGCATCACGACTAGCGGGAGGGACGAGCAGTACTTC. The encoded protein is CASSITTSGRDEQYF.

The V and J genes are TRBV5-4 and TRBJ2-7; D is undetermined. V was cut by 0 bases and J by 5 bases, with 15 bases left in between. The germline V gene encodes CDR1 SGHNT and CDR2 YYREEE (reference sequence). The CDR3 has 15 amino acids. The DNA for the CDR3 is TGTGCCAGCAGCTTGGCTGACGGCCTGTTCCACGAGCAGTACTTC. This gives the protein CASSLADGLFHEQYF. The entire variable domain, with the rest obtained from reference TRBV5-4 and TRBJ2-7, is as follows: ETGVTQSPTHLIKTRGQQVTLRCSSQSGHNTVSWYQQALGQGPQFIFQYYREEENGRGNFPPRFSGLQFPNYSSELNVNALELDDSALYLCASSLADGLFHEQYFGPGTRLTVT.

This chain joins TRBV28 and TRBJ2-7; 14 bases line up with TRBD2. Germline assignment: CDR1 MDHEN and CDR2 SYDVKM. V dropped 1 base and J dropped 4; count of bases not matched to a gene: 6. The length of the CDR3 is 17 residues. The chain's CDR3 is CASSLSLGTSGSYEQYF. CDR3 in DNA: TGTGCCAGCAGTTTATCCCTCGGGACTAGCGGGAGTTACGAGCAGTACTTC.

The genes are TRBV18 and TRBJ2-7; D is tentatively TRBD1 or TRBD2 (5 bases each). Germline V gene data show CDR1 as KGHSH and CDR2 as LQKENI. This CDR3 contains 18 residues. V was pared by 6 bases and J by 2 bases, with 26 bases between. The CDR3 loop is CASSWGPYVALTTYEQYF. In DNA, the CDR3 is TGTGCCAGCTCTTGGGGACCTTACGTAGCGCTCACTACCTACGAGCAGTACTTC.

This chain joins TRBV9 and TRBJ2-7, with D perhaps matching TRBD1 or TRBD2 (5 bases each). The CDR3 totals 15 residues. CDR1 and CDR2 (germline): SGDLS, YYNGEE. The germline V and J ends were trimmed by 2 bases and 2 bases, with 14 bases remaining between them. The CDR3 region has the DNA TGTGCCAGCAGCGTGGAGGACAACCTGGCCTACGAGCAGTACTTC. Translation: CASSVEDNLAYEQYF.

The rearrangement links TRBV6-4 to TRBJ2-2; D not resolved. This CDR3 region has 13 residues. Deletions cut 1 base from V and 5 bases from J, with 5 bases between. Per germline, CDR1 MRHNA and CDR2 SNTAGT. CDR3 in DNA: TGTGCCAGCAGTGACTTGGGGACCGGGGAGCTGTTTTTT. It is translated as CASSDLGTGELFF.

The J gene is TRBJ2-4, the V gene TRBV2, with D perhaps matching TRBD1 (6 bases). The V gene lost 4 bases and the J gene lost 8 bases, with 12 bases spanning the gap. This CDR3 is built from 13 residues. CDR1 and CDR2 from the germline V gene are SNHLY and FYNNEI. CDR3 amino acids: CASSAGVADIQYF. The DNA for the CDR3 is TGTGCCAGCAGTGCAGGGGTGGCGGACATTCAGTACTTC.

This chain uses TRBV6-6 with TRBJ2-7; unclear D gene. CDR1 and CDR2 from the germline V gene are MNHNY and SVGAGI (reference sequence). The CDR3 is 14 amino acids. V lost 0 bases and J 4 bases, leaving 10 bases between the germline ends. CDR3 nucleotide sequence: TGTGCCAGCAGTTACTCGAAGGCCTTGTACGAGCAGTACTTC. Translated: CASSYSKALYEQYF.

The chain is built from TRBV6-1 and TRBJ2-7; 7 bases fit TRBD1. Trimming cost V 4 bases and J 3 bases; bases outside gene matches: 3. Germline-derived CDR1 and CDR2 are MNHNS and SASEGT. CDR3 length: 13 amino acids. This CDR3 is CASSGRQGYEQYF. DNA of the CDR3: TGTGCCAGCAGTGGAAGACAGGGCTACGAGCAGTACTTC.

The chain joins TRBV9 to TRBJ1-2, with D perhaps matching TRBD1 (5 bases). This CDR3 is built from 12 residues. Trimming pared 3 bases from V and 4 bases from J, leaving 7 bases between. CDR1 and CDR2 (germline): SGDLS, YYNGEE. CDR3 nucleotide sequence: TGTGCCAGCAGCGAAGGGGTCTATGGCTACACCTTC. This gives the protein CASSEGVYGYTF. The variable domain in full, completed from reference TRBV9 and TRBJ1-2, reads DSGVTQTPKHLITATGQRVTLRCSPRSGDLSVYWYQQSLDQGLQFLIQYYNGEERAKGNILERFSAQQFPDLHSELNLSSLELGDSALYFCASSEGVYGYTFGSGTRLTVV.

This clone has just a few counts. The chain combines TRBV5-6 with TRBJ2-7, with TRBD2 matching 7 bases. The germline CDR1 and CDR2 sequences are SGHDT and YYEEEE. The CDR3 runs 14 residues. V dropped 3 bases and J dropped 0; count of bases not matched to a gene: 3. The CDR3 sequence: CASSSGGSSYEQYF. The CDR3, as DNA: TGTGCCAGCAGCTCCGGGGGGAGCTCCTACGAGCAGTACTTC.

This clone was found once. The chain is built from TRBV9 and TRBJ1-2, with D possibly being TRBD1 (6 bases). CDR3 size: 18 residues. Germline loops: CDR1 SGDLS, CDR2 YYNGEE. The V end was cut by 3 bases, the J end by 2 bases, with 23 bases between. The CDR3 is CASSGWEGRGTPNYGYTF. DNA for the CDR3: TGTGCCAGCAGCGGATGGGAGGGTAGGGGGACTCCCAACTATGGCTACACCTTC.

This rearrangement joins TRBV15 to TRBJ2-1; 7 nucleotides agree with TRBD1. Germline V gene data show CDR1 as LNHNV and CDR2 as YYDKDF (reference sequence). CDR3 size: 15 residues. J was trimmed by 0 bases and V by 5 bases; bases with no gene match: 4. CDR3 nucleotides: TGTGCCACCAGCGTACAGGGGAGCTCCTACAATGAGCAGTTCTTC. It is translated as CATSVQGSSYNEQFF. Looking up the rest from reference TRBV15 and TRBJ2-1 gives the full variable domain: DAMVIQNPRYQVTQFGKPVTLSCSQTLNHNVMYWYQQKSSQAPKLLFHYYDKDFNNEADTPDNFQSRRPNTSFCFLDIRSPGLGDTAMYLCATSVQGSSYNEQFFGPGTRLTVL.

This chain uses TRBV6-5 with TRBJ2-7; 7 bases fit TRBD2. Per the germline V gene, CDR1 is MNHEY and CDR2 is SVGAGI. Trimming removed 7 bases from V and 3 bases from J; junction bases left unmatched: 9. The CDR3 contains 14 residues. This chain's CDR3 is CASTPAGTHYEQYF. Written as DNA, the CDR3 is TGTGCCAGCACGCCAGCGGGGACCCACTACGAGCAGTACTTC.

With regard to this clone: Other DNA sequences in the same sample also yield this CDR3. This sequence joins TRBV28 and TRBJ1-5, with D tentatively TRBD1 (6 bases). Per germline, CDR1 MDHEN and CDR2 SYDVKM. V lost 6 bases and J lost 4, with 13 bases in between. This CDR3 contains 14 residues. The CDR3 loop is CASSRGGGNQPQHF. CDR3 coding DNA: TGTGCCAGCAGCAGGGGAGGTGGAAATCAGCCCCAGCATTTT.

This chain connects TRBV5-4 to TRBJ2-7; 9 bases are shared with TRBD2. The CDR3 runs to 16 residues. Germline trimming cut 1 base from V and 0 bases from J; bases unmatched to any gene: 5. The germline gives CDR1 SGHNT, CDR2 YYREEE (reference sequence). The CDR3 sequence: CASSLFSSGNSYEQYF. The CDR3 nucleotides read TGTGCCAGCAGCTTGTTCTCTAGCGGGAACTCCTACGAGCAGTACTTC.

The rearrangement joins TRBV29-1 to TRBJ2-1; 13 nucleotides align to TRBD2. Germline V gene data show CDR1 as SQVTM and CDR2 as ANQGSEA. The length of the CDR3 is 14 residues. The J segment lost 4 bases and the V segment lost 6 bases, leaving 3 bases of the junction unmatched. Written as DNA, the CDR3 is TGCAGCGTCTCGGGACTAGCGGGATACAATGAGCAGTTCTTC. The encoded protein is CSVSGLAGYNEQFF.

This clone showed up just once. CDR3 sequence reads: CASSPTSNEQFF. CDR3 bases: TGTGCCAGCAGCCCCACTAGCAATGAGCAGTTCTTC. The gene calls are TRBV7-9 and TRBJ2-1; weak D call: TRBD2 (5 bases). V was cut by 5 bases and J by 6 bases, with 8 bases left in between. The CDR3 covers 12 residues. Germline-derived CDR1 and CDR2 are SEHNR and FQNEAQ (reference sequence).

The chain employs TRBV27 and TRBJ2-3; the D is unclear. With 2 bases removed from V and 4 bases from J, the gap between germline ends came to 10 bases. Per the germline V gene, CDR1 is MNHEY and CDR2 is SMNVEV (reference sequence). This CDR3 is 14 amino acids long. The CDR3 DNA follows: TGTGCCAGCAGTTTAGTATTCGGGTCAGATACGCAGTATTTT. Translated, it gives CASSLVFGSDTQYF.

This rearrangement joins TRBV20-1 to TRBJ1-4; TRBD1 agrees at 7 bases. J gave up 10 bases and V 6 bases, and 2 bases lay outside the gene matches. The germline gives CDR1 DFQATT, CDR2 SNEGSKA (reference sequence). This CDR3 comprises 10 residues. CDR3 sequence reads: CSAWTGKLFF. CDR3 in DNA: TGCAGTGCCTGGACAGGAAAACTGTTTTTT.

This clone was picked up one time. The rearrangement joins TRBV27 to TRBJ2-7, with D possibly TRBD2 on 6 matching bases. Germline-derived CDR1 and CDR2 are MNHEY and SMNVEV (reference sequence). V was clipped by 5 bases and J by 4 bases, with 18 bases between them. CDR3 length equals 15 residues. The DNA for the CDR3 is TGTGCCAGCAGTGATCTAGCGCGAAGGGCTTACGAGCAGTACTTC. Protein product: CASSDLARRAYEQYF.

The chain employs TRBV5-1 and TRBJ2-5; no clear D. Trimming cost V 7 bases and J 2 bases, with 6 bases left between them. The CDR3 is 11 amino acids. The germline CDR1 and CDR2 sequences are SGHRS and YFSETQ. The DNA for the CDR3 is TGCGCCAGCGCCTATCAAGAGACCCAGTACTTC. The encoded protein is CASAYQETQYF.

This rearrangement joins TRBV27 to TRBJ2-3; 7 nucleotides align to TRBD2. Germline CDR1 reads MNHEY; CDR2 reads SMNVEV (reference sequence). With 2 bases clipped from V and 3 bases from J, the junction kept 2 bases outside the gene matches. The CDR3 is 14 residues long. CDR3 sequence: CASSLGGGTDTQYF. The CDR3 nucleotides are TGTGCCAGCAGTTTAGGGGGGGGAACAGATACGCAGTATTTT.

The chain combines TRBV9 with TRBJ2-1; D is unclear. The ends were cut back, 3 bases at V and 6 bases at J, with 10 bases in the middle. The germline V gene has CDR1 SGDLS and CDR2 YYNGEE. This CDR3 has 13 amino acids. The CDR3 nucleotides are TGTGCCAGCAGCGCCCAGGCGGTCAATGAGCAGTTCTTC. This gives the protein CASSAQAVNEQFF. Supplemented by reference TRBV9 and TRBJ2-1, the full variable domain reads DSGVTQTPKHLITATGQRVTLRCSPRSGDLSVYWYQQSLDQGLQFLIQYYNGEERAKGNILERFSAQQFPDLHSELNLSSLELGDSALYFCASSAQAVNEQFFGPGTRLTVL.

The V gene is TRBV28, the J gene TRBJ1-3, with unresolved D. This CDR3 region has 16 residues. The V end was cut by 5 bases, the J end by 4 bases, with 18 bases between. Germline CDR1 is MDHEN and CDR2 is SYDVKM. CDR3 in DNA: TGTGCCAGCAGTGCTACCGGCGTTAACAACGGAAACACCATATATTTT. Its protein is CASSATGVNNGNTIYF.

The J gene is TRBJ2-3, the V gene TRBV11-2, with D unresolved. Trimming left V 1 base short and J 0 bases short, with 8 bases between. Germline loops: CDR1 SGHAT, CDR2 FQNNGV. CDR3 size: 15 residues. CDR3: CASSLVQASTDTQYF. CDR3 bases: TGTGCCAGCAGCTTAGTCCAGGCGAGCACAGATACGCAGTATTTT. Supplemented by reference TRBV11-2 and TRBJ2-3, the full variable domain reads EAGVAQSPRYKIIEKRQSVAFWCNPISGHATLYWYQQILGQGPKLLIQFQNNGVVDDSQLPKDRFSAERLKGVDSTLKIQPAKLEDSAVYLCASSLVQASTDTQYFGPGTRLTVL.

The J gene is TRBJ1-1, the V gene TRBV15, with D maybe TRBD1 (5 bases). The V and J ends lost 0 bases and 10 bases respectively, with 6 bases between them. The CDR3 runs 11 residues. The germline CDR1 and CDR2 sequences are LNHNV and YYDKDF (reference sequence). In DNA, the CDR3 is TGTGCCACCAGCAGAGAAAGGGGAGCTTTCTTT. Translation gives CATSRERGAFF.

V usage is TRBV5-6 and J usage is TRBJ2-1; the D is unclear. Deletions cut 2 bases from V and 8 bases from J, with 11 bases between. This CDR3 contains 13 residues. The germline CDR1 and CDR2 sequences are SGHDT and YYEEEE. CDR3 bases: TGTGCCAGCAGCTTACCAAGCTCCGATGAGCAGTTCTTC. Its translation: CASSLPSSDEQFF.

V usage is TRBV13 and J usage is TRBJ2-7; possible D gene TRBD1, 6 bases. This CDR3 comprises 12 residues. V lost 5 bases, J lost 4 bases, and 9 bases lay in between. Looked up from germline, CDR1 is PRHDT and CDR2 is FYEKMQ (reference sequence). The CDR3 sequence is CASSTGRYEQYF. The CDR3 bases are TGTGCCAGCAGCACAGGGCGGTACGAGCAGTACTTC.

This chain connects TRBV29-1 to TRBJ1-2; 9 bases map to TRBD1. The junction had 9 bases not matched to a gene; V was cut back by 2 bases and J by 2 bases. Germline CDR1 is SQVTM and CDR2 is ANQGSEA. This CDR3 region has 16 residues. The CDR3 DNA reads TGCAGCGTTGAATTATTCACGGACAGGGGAAACTATGGCTACACCTTC. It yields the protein CSVELFTDRGNYGYTF. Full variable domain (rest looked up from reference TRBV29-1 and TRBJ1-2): SAVISQKPSRDICQRGTSLTIQCQVDSQVTMMFWYRQQPGQSLTLIATANQGSEATYESGFVIDKFPISRPNLTFSTLTVSNMSPEDSSIYLCSVELFTDRGNYGYTFGSGTRLTVV.